Following are 21 T cell receptor beta chains from one sample sequenced in a study of long-term antiretroviral therapy in people with HIV. Sequencing used immunoSEQ v3.0 at survey level. Produced via immunoSEQ multiplex PCR; TCRdb's table is partial and in-frame only. The table lists roughly 42,000 clones, about nine tenths of them singletons. Here the sequenced sample was unsorted PBMCs, taken 0.1 years before starting antiretroviral therapy. Receptors were obtained from a woman between 45 and 60 years old with HIV.

The gene calls are TRBV5-8 and TRBJ2-3; tentatively, D is TRBD2 (6 bases). Germline CDR1 is SGHTS and CDR2 is YDEGEE. CDR3 size: 16 residues. Trimming took off 0 bases at V and 0 bases at J, with 11 bases between the two ends. CDR3 in DNA: TGTGCCAGCAGCTTGGGGTCCGGGAGTAGCACAGATACGCAGTATTTT. Translating it yields CASSLGSGSSTDTQYF. The variable domain in full, completed from reference TRBV5-8 and TRBJ2-3, reads EAGVTQSPTHLIKTRGQQATLRCSPISGHTSVYWYQQALGLGLQFLLWYDEGEERNRGNFPPRFSGRQFPNYSSELNVNALELEDSALYLCASSLGSGSSTDTQYFGPGTRLTVL.

This chain connects TRBV29-1 to TRBJ2-1; 13 nucleotides align to TRBD2. The germline CDR1 and CDR2 sequences are SQVTM and ANQGSEA. V gave up 6 bases and J gave up 10 bases; unmatched junction bases: 9. The CDR3 covers 14 residues. The CDR3 region has the DNA TGCAGCGTCATACTAGCGGGGGGGCCTCGGGAGCAGTTCTTC. It specifies CSVILAGGPREQFF.

The chain uses TRBV7-6 and TRBJ2-4, with D perhaps TRBD2 (6 bases). CDR1 is SGHVS, CDR2 FNYEAQ, per germline. The CDR3 contains 16 residues. V lost 5 bases, J lost 3 bases, and 17 bases lay in between. CDR3 in DNA: TGTGCCAGCAGCCCGGTGGGAGGACATTTCAAAAACATTCAGTACTTC. Its protein is CASSPVGGHFKNIQYF.

This chain uses TRBV5-6 with TRBJ2-7; D tentatively reads TRBD1 or TRBD2 (5 bases each). This CDR3 spans 13 amino acids. V gave up 4 bases and J gave up 7 bases, with 15 bases separating them. CDR1 is SGHDT, CDR2 YYEEEE, per germline. The CDR3 DNA follows: TGTGCCAGCAGCCGGGGACGCCTCGGGGAGCAGTACTTC. Protein: CASSRGRLGEQYF.

The chain couples TRBV18 to TRBJ2-2; 9 bases match TRBD1. After removal of 2 bases from V and 4 bases from J, the junction contained 17 bases not matched to a gene. Per germline, CDR1 KGHSH and CDR2 LQKENI. This CDR3 is built from 20 residues. CDR3 in amino acids: CASSPFLFATGTGTTGELFF. The CDR3 DNA sequence: TGTGCCAGCTCACCATTTTTGTTCGCAACCGGGACAGGGACCACCGGGGAGCTGTTTTTT.

The rearrangement joins TRBV19 to TRBJ1-5; maybe TRBD1 (5 bases). Trimming stripped 7 bases from V and 2 bases from J, with 15 bases between. The CDR3 loop spans 15 amino acids. Germline V gives CDR1 LNHDA, CDR2 SQIVND (reference sequence). DNA of the CDR3: TGTGCCAGTACAGAGGGCAGGGCTGGCAATCAGCCCCAGCATTTT. The encoded protein is CASTEGRAGNQPQHF.

This sequence joins TRBV19 and TRBJ1-1, with unresolved D. The V and J ends lost 0 bases and 0 bases respectively, with 8 bases between them. The CDR3 totals 15 residues. Germline V CDR1 and CDR2: LNHDA, SQIVND (reference sequence). The CDR3 loop is CASSIDAPLNTEAFF. CDR3 DNA: TGTGCCAGTAGTATAGATGCCCCCTTGAACACTGAAGCTTTCTTT.

CDR3 bases: TGTGCCACCAGCATAGGGTACGAGCAGTACTTC. It encodes CATSIGYEQYF. The V and J genes are TRBV15 and TRBJ2-7; D is unclear. V lost 4 bases and J lost 4, with 5 bases in between. The CDR3 spans 11 residues. In germline, CDR1 is LNHNV, CDR2 YYDKDF (reference sequence).

CDR3 sequence: CASTWGRGRAYEQYF. In nucleotides, the CDR3 is TGTGCCAGCACGTGGGGGAGGGGCAGGGCCTACGAGCAGTACTTC. V and J are TRBV2 and TRBJ2-7; TRBD2 matches at 7 bases. Germline CDR1 reads SNHLY; CDR2 reads FYNNEI. This CDR3 is built from 15 residues. J was trimmed by 2 bases and V by 7 bases; bases with no gene match: 11.

The J gene is TRBJ1-1, the V gene TRBV7-9; D is unclear. Germline CDR1 is SEHNR and CDR2 is FQNEAQ (reference sequence). The CDR3 has 12 residues. Trimming took off 5 bases at V and 3 bases at J, with 7 bases between the two ends. CDR3 coding DNA: TGTGCCAGCAGCCCCCTATACACTGAAGCTTTCTTT. Protein sequence: CASSPLYTEAFF.

The chain uses TRBV5-8 and TRBJ1-2; weak D call: TRBD1 (6 bases). Germline V CDR1 and CDR2: SGHTS, YDEGEE. V was clipped by 4 bases and J by 7 bases, with 14 bases between them. The CDR3 runs 13 residues. CDR3 sequence reads: CASSTTGSGGYTF. The CDR3 DNA is TGTGCCAGCAGCACAACAGGGAGTGGTGGCTACACCTTC.

In this sample, this clone turned up a few times. This sequence joins TRBV18 and TRBJ1-2; 10 bases match TRBD1. J gave up 7 bases and V 5 bases, and 4 bases lay outside the gene matches. The CDR3 totals 13 residues. In germline, CDR1 is KGHSH, CDR2 LQKENI. The CDR3 loop reads CASSKDRGPGYTF. The CDR3 DNA is TGTGCCAGCTCAAAAGACAGGGGGCCTGGCTACACCTTC.

This sequence joins TRBV25-1 and TRBJ1-1; no clear D gene. The CDR3 is 13 residues long. In germline, CDR1 is MGHDK, CDR2 SYGVNS. V lost 3 bases, J lost 0 bases, and 5 bases lay in between. The chain's CDR3 is CASSDYMNTEAFF. CDR3 in DNA: TGTGCCAGCAGTGATTACATGAACACTGAAGCTTTCTTT.

The CDR3 loop is CASSGRQGYGNTIYF. DNA for the CDR3: TGTGCCAGCAGTGGTAGACAGGGTTACGGAAACACCATATATTTT. The chain uses TRBV25-1 and TRBJ1-3, with 7 bases aligning to TRBD1. The CDR3 runs to 15 residues. CDR1 and CDR2 from the germline V gene are MGHDK and SYGVNS. V lost 4 bases and J lost 4; bases outside the gene matches: 7.

V gene TRBV19 combines with J gene TRBJ2-2; D not resolved. The ends were cut back, 4 bases at V and 0 bases at J, with 6 bases in the middle. Germline CDR1 LNHDA, CDR2 SQIVND (reference sequence). CDR3 length: 14 amino acids. The CDR3 nucleotides read TGTGCCAGTAGTACCCAGGCGAACACCGGGGAGCTGTTTTTT. Its protein product is CASSTQANTGELFF. The full variable domain, rest sourced from reference TRBV19 and TRBJ2-2, is DGGITQSPKYLFRKEGQNVTLSCEQNLNHDAMYWYRQDPGQGLRLIYYSQIVNDFQKGDIAEGYSVSREKKESFPLTVTSAQKNPTAFYLCASSTQANTGELFFGEGSRLTVL.

The V and J genes are TRBV7-2 and TRBJ2-1; D ambiguous. CDR1 and CDR2 from the germline V gene are SGHTA and FQGNSA. Trimming removed 5 bases from V and 4 bases from J, with 12 bases in between. CDR3 length: 14 amino acids. CDR3 residues: CASSTTTGYNEQFF. CDR3 bases: TGTGCCAGCAGCACGACGACTGGGTACAATGAGCAGTTCTTC.

The rearrangement joins TRBV7-2 to TRBJ2-1, with 7 nucleotides matching TRBD2. V was clipped by 5 bases and J by 2 bases; unmatched bases: 6. The CDR3 is 15 amino acids. Germline CDR1 is SGHTA and CDR2 is FQGNSA. As DNA, the CDR3 is TGTGCCAGCAGCCCGGGAGGCCCCACCTACAATGAGCAGTTCTTC. Protein sequence: CASSPGGPTYNEQFF.

This chain uses TRBV10-3 with TRBJ2-1; TRBD1 agrees at 9 bases. Trimming at V came to 6 bases and at J to 3 bases, leaving 3 bases not matched to a gene. This CDR3 has 14 amino acids. Germline V CDR1 and CDR2: ENHRY, SYGVKD. In DNA form, the CDR3 reads TGTGCCATCAGCTGGGACAGGGACTACAATGAGCAGTTCTTC. Translation gives CAISWDRDYNEQFF.

The genes are TRBV2 and TRBJ2-7, with D perhaps matching TRBD1 (6 bases). The CDR3 totals 13 residues. The V end was cut by 4 bases, the J end by 3 bases, with 10 bases between. In germline, CDR1 is SNHLY, CDR2 FYNNEI. CDR3 DNA: TGTGCCAGCAGTGGGCAGGGGAACTACGAGCAGTACTTC. It codes for CASSGQGNYEQYF.

The chain employs TRBV2 and TRBJ2-7; 11 nucleotides line up with TRBD2. Trimming cost V 6 bases and J 2 bases; bases outside gene matches: 12. Germline V gene data show CDR1 as SNHLY and CDR2 as FYNNEI. The CDR3 covers 17 residues. CDR3 in amino acids: CASRAQLAGVPTYEQYF. In DNA form, the CDR3 reads TGTGCCAGCAGAGCTCAACTAGCGGGGGTGCCCACCTACGAGCAGTACTTC.

This clone was detected once. The J gene is TRBJ1-3, the V gene TRBV18; weak D call: TRBD1 (6 bases). In germline, CDR1 is KGHSH, CDR2 LQKENI. Trimming removed 6 bases at V and 2 bases at J, with 20 bases between. This CDR3 contains 17 residues. The CDR3, as DNA: TGTGCCAGCTCCCAAACGACGGACAGCCTCCCTGGAAACACCATATATTTT. Protein: CASSQTTDSLPGNTIYF. Full variable domain (missing parts from reference TRBV18 and TRBJ1-3): NAGVMQNPRHLVRRRGQEARLRCSPMKGHSHVYWYRQLPEEGLKFMVYLQKENIIDESGMPKERFSAEFPKEGPSILRIQQVVRGDSAAYFCASSQTTDSLPGNTIYFGEGSWLTVV.